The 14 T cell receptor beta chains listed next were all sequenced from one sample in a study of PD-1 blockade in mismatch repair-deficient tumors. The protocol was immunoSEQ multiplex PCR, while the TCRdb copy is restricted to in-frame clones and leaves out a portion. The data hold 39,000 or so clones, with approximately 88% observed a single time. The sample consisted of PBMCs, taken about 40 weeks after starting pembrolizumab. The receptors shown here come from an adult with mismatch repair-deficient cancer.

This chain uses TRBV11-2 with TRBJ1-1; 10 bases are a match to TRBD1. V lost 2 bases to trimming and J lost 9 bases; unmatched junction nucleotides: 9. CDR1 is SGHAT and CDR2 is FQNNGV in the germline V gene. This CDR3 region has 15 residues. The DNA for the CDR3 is TGTGCCAGCAGCTTATCTGCGGGACAGGGGTTAAAAGCTTTCTTT. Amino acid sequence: CASSLSAGQGLKAFF.

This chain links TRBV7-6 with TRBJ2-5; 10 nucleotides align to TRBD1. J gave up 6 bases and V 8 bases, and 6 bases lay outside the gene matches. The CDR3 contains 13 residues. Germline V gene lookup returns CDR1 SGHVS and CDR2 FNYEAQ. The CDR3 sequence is CASRDRGKQTQYF. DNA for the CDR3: TGTGCCAGCCGGGACAGGGGCAAACAGACCCAGTACTTC.

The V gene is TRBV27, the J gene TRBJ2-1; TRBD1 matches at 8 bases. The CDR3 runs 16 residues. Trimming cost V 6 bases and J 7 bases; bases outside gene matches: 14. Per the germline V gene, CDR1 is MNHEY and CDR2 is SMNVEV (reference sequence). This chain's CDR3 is CASRALQVNRGNEQFF. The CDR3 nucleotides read TGTGCCAGCAGGGCCCTACAGGTCAACAGGGGGAATGAGCAGTTCTTC.

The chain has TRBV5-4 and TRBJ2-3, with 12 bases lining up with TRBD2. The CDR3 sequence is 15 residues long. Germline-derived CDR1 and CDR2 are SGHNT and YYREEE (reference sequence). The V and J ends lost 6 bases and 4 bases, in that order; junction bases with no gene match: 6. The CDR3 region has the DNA TGTGCCAGCACCCCGACTAGCGGGAGTTCAGATACGCAGTATTTT. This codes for CASTPTSGSSDTQYF.

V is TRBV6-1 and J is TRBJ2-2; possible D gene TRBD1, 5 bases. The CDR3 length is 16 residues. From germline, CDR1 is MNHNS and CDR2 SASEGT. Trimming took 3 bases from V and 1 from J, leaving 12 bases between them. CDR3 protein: CASSDLLQGNTGELFF. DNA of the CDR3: TGTGCCAGCAGTGACCTCCTTCAGGGGAACACCGGGGAGCTGTTTTTT.

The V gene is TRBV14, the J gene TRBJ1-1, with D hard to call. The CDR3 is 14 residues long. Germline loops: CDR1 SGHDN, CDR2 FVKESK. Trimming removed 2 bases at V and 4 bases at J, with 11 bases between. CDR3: CASSQQSGGTEAFF. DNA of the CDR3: TGTGCCAGCAGCCAACAATCGGGTGGCACTGAAGCTTTCTTT.

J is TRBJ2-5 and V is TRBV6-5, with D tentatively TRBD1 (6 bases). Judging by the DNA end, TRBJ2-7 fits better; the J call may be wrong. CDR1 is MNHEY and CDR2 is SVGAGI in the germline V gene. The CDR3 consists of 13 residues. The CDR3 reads CASSYVRGNEQYF. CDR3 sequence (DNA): TGTGCCAGCAGTTACGTCAGGGGCAACGAGCAGTACTTC.

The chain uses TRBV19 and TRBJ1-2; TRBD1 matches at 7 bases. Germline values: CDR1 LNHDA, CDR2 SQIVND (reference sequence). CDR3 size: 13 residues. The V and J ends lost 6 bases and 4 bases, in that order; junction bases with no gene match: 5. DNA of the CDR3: TGTGCCAGTAGACCAGGGGGGTCCTATGGCTACACCTTC. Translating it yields CASRPGGSYGYTF.

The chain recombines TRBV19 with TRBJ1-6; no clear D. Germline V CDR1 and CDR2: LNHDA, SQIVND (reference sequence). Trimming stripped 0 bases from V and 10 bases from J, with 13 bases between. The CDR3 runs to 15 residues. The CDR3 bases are TGTGCCAGTAGTATAGATCAACCGGGAAACTCACCCCTCCACTTT. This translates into CASSIDQPGNSPLHF. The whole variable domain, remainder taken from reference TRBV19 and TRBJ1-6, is DGGITQSPKYLFRKEGQNVTLSCEQNLNHDAMYWYRQDPGQGLRLIYYSQIVNDFQKGDIAEGYSVSREKKESFPLTVTSAQKNPTAFYLCASSIDQPGNSPLHFGNGTRLTVT.

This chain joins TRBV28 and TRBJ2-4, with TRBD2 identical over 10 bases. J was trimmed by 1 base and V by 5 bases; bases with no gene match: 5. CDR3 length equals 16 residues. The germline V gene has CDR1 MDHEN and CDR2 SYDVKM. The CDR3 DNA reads TGTGCCAGCAGTGGTCCGGGACTAGCGGCCAAAAACATTCAGTACTTC. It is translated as CASSGPGLAAKNIQYF.

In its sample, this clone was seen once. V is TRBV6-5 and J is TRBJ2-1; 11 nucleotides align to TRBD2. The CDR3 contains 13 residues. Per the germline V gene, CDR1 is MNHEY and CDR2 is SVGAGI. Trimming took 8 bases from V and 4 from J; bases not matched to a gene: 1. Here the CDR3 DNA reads TGTGCCAGCGGGACTAGCGGTTACAATGAGCAGTTCTTC. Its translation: CASGTSGYNEQFF.

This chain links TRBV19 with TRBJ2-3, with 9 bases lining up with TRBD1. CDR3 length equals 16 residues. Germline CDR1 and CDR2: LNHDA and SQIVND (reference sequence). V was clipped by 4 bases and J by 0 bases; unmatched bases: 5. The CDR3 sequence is CASSRGTGHSTDTQYF. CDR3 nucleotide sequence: TGTGCCAGTAGTAGGGGGACAGGGCATAGCACAGATACGCAGTATTTT.

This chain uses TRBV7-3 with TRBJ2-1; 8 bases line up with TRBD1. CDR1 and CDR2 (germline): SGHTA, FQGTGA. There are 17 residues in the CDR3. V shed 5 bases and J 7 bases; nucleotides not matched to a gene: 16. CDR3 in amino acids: CASSPTLSGQGRNEQFF. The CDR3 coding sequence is TGTGCCAGCAGCCCGACGTTATCTGGACAGGGAAGGAATGAGCAGTTCTTC.

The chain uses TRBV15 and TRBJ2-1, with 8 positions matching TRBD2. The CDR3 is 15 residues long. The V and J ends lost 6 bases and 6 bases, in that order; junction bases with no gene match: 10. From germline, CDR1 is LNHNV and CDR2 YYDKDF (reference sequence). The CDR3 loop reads CATSVGGSGTNEQFF. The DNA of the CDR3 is TGTGCCACCAGTGTGGGAGGTAGCGGGACCAATGAGCAGTTCTTC.